Listed below are T cell receptor beta chains from one sample, sequenced in a study of Tregs in tolerant kidney transplant recipients. Sequenced by immunoSEQ multiplex PCR; TCRdb stores in-frame clones only, minus some. The repertoire holds around 43,000 clones, with roughly nine tenths as singletons. The sample was Tregs from blood. These receptor sequences come from a human donor in good health. Each CDR3 is given with its conserved first and last residue. The D gene is left open where the match is weak. Clone size is stated in some rows and not others, as once, few, many or a class when expanded.

TRBJ2-3 | - | - | TRBV20-1 | CSALARGAQYF | TGCAGTGCATTAGCGAGGGGGGCGCAGTATTTT
TRBJ2-7 | - | - | TRBV11-2 | CASSLVSVAPSYEQYF | TGTGCCAGCAGCTTAGTTTCTGTCGCCCCCTCCTACGAGCAGTACTTC
TRBJ1-1 | - | - | TRBV5-1 | CASSLSTANTEAFF | TGCGCCAGCAGCTTGAGCACAGCGAACACTGAAGCTTTCTTT
TRBJ2-7 | TRBD1 | - | TRBV7-2 | CASSLESTGGKQYF | TGTGCCAGCAGCTTAGAGTCGACAGGGGGCAAGCAGTACTTC
TRBJ2-2 | - | - | TRBV5-5 | CASSLAGTPTGELFF | TGTGCCAGCAGCTTGGCTGGGACCCCGACCGGGGAGCTGTTTTTT
TRBJ2-5 | - | - | TRBV6-6 | CASSYSDWYQETQYF | TGTGCCAGCAGTTACTCCGATTGGTACCAAGAGACCCAGTACTTC
TRBJ1-6 | - | - | TRBV9 | CASSVGDMDLLALHF | TGTGCCAGCAGCGTAGGGGACATGGACTTGTTGGCCCTCCACTTT
TRBJ2-2 | - | once | TRBV5-1 | CASSLRTPNTGELFF | TGCGCCAGCAGCTTGCGGACACCGAACACCGGGGAGCTGTTTTTT
TRBJ2-7 | TRBD1 | - | TRBV6-5 | CASSNRGPYEQYF | TGTGCCAGCAGTAACAGGGGACCCTACGAGCAGTACTTC
TRBJ2-7 | TRBD2 | - | TRBV4-1 | CASSQDLAGGSYEQYF | TGCGCCAGCAGCCAAGATCTAGCGGGGGGCTCCTACGAGCAGTACTTC
TRBJ1-1 | TRBD1 | - | TRBV5-1 | CASSPFRSTGPMVNTEAFF | TGCGCCAGCAGCCCGTTCCGGTCGACAGGGCCGATGGTGAACACTGAAGCTTTCTTT
TRBJ1-1 | - | - | TRBV6-5 | CASGQLEAFF | TGTGCCAGCGGGCAGCTTGAAGCTTTCTTT
TRBJ2-1 | - | - | TRBV19 | CASATGTSSSYNEQFF | TGTGCCAGTGCTACCGGGACTTCGAGCTCCTACAATGAGCAGTTCTTC
TRBJ2-1 | - | - | TRBV5-1 | CASSNRNQGNEQFF | TGCGCCAGCAGCAACCGGAATCAGGGGAATGAGCAGTTCTTC
TRBJ2-3 | TRBD2 | - | TRBV7-7 | CASSTGASGSAGTDTQYF | TGTGCCAGCAGCACAGGGGCTAGCGGGAGTGCCGGGACAGATACGCAGTATTTT
TRBJ1-4 | TRBD1 | - | TRBV7-9 | CASSSGQIASVATNEKLFF | TGTGCCAGCAGCTCGGGACAGATAGCCAGCGTTGCTACGAATGAAAAACTGTTTTTT
TRBJ1-1 | - | - | TRBV7-9 | CASSLIYRDTEAFF | TGTGCCAGCAGCTTAATTTACAGGGACACTGAAGCTTTCTTT
TRBJ2-7 | - | - | TRBV4-2 | CASSQEPLGGTYEQYF | TGTGCCAGCAGCCAAGAGCCCCTCGGGGGAACCTACGAGCAGTACTTC
TRBJ2-7 | TRBD2 | few | TRBV10-2 | CASSGTSGSYEQYF | TGCGCCAGCAGTGGGACTAGCGGTTCCTACGAGCAGTACTTC
TRBJ2-2 | - | - | TRBV5-1 | CASSLGGAGELFF | TGCGCCAGCAGCTTGGGCGGGGCCGGGGAGCTGTTTTTT
TRBJ1-1 | - | few | TRBV10-3 | CAISEPMGNTEAFF | TGTGCCATCAGTGAGCCGATGGGGAACACTGAAGCTTTCTTT
TRBJ1-2 | - | - | TRBV5-1 | CASSLSWGNYGYTF | TGCGCCAGCAGCTTGTCGTGGGGGAACTATGGCTACACCTTC
TRBJ2-3 | - | - | TRBV5-1 | CASSFAAGFPDTQYF | TGCGCCAGCAGCTTCGCGGCGGGATTCCCGGATACGCAGTATTTT
TRBJ2-1 | TRBD2 | - | TRBV9 | CASSAGPGGGSYNEQFF | TGTGCCAGCAGCGCGGGTCCTGGCGGGGGGTCATACAATGAGCAGTTCTTC
TRBJ2-1 | TRBD2 | - | TRBV7-3 | CASSLPQAGKDNEQFF | TGTGCCAGCAGCTTACCCCAAGCGGGGAAAGACAATGAGCAGTTCTTC
TRBJ1-5 | - | - | TRBV27 | CASSFGHGHQPQHF | TGTGCCAGCAGTTTCGGACACGGACATCAGCCCCAGCATTTT
TRBJ2-3 | TRBD2 | - | TRBV5-1 | CASSITSAQGDTQYF | TGCGCCAGCAGCATCACTAGCGCTCAGGGAGATACGCAGTATTTT
TRBJ2-1 | TRBD1 | - | TRBV10-3 | CAISDRDRVTEQFF | TGTGCCATCAGTGACCGGGACAGGGTCACTGAGCAGTTCTTC
TRBJ1-5 | - | - | TRBV10-3 | CAISDKGQPQHF | TGTGCCATCAGTGATAAAGGTCAGCCCCAGCATTTT
TRBJ2-2 | - | - | TRBV5-1 | CASSLSIRWGSATGELFF | TGCGCCAGCAGCTTGTCGATTCGGTGGGGCAGCGCGACCGGGGAGCTGTTTTTT
TRBJ2-3 | - | - | TRBV5-4 | CASSFSRWDTQYF | TGTGCCAGCAGCTTTAGCCGGTGGGATACGCAGTATTTT
TRBJ1-2 | TRBD1 | - | TRBV19 | CASSKGSGDRGLGYTF | TGTGCCAGTAGTAAGGGGTCCGGAGACAGGGGGCTTGGCTACACCTTC
TRBJ1-1 | - | - | TRBV14 | CASSHGGVEAFF | TGTGCCAGCAGCCACGGGGGAGTGGAAGCTTTCTTT
TRBJ1-1 | - | - | TRBV9 | CASSVAGFSEAFF | TGTGCCAGCAGCGTAGCCGGGTTCAGTGAAGCTTTCTTT
TRBJ2-7 | - | - | TRBV7-9 | CASSLASRPYEQYF | TGTGCCAGCAGCTTAGCGAGCCGGCCTTACGAGCAGTACTTC
TRBJ2-5 | - | - | TRBV5-1 | CASSPAGLTQYF | TGCGCCAGCAGCCCGGCGGGGCTGACCCAGTACTTC
TRBJ2-7 | - | few | TRBV5-1 | CASSLDSETYEQYF | TGCGCCAGCAGCTTGGACAGTGAGACCTACGAGCAGTACTTC
TRBJ1-5 | - | - | TRBV19 | CASSIRARSLLNQPQHF | TGTGCCAGTAGTATCAGGGCCAGAAGCCTTCTCAATCAGCCCCAGCATTTT
TRBJ2-3 | - | - | TRBV18 | CASSPSLGTDTQYF | TGTGCCAGCTCACCTAGCCTTGGCACAGATACGCAGTATTTT
TRBJ1-2 | - | once | TRBV29-1 | CSVDRPGGNYGYTF | TGCAGCGTTGACAGGCCCGGAGGCAACTATGGCTACACCTTC
TRBJ1-5 | - | - | TRBV30 | CAWRGGSQPQHF | TGTGCCTGGAGGGGGGGGAGTCAGCCCCAGCATTTT
TRBJ2-3 | TRBD1 | - | TRBV6-1 | CASSPQGTDTQYF | TGTGCCAGCAGTCCACAGGGGACAGATACGCAGTATTTT
TRBJ2-7 | - | - | TRBV18 | CASSPQTYEQYF | TGTGCCAGCTCACCCCAAACCTACGAGCAGTACTTC
TRBJ1-3 | - | once | TRBV27 | CASSSLHNSGNTIYF | TGTGCCAGCAGTTCCCTCCACAACTCTGGAAACACCATATATTTT
TRBJ1-5 | TRBD1 | - | TRBV6-5 | CASSPGQGARQPQHF | TGTGCCAGCAGTCCGGGACAGGGGGCAAGGCAGCCCCAGCATTTT
TRBJ2-1 | - | - | TRBV6-5 | CASSYISAPYNEQFF | TGTGCCAGCAGTTACATTTCAGCGCCCTACAATGAGCAGTTCTTC
TRBJ1-5 | - | - | TRBV2 | CASSSARGYQPQHF | TGTGCCAGCAGTTCGGCGAGGGGATATCAGCCCCAGCATTTT
TRBJ2-3 | TRBD2 | - | TRBV10-3 | CAIRGGTSGTDTQYF | TGTGCCATCAGGGGAGGGACTAGCGGCACAGATACGCAGTATTTT
TRBJ1-3 | TRBD1 | - | TRBV19 | CASSIRTWGGTVSGNTIYF | TGTGCCAGTAGTATACGAACCTGGGGAGGGACAGTCTCTGGAAACACCATATATTTT
TRBJ2-5 | - | - | TRBV11-2 | CASNPRGGWQETQYF | TGTGCCAGCAATCCGAGGGGGGGCTGGCAAGAGACCCAGTACTTC
TRBJ2-3 | - | once | TRBV29-1 | CSADLGTDTQYF | TGCAGCGCAGACTTAGGCACAGATACGCAGTATTTT
TRBJ1-2 | TRBD1 | - | TRBV5-1 | CASSLTRDSYGYTF | TGCGCCAGCAGCTTGACCCGGGACAGCTATGGCTACACCTTC
TRBJ1-1 | - | - | TRBV5-6 | CASSFPGAPNTEAFF | TGTGCCAGCAGCTTTCCCGGGGCCCCGAACACTGAAGCTTTCTTT
TRBJ2-7 | TRBD2 | - | TRBV19 | CASSITRLAHEQYF | TGTGCCAGTAGTATAACTCGACTAGCCCACGAGCAGTACTTC
TRBJ2-1 | - | - | TRBV19 | CASSIVGAEDEQFF | TGTGCCAGTAGTATCGTGGGTGCTGAGGATGAGCAGTTCTTC
TRBJ1-1 | - | - | TRBV18 | CASSPQIMNTEAFF | TGTGCCAGCTCACCACAGATAATGAACACTGAAGCTTTCTTT
TRBJ2-1 | TRBD2 | - | TRBV15 | CATSMGGATPDNEQFF | TGTGCCACCAGCATGGGAGGGGCCACACCCGACAATGAGCAGTTCTTC
TRBJ2-5 | TRBD1 | once | TRBV7-9 | CASSFGQGKETQYF | TGTGCCAGCAGCTTCGGACAGGGGAAGGAGACCCAGTACTTC
TRBJ1-1 | - | - | TRBV7-9 | CASSLAYPRGAFF | TGTGCCAGCAGCTTAGCCTACCCAAGGGGAGCTTTCTTT
TRBJ2-2 | TRBD2 | - | TRBV9 | CASSVGVSGSRGELFF | TGTGCCAGCAGCGTAGGGGTTAGCGGGAGTAGAGGGGAGCTGTTTTTT